These T cell receptor beta chains were read from a single sample in a study of T-cell reconstitution after alpha-beta-depleted transplantation in children. MiXCR, run by TCRdb on the PCR reads, gives a single entry per CDR3 protein. Altogether fewer than 500,000 distinct CDR3 sequences are present, 43% being singletons, with the ten largest covering 25% to 30%. Here the sequenced sample was PBMCs, taken before TCRalphabeta/CD19-depleted stem cell transplant. These receptor sequences come from a girl aged 2 to 9 with aplastic anemia, due to receive a stem cell transplant. Both conserved end residues are part of each CDR3. The D gene is left open where the match is weak. The size of a clone is reported for some rows only, either as once, few or many, or as a class for expanded clones.

many | NA | TRBJ1-1 | TRBV15 | TGTGCCACCAGCAGAGTTTCGACAGACACTGAAGCTTTCTTT | CATSRVSTDTEAFF
NA | NA | TRBJ2-7 | TRBV5-6 | TGTGCCAGCAGCTTGGCGTTCAAGGACAGAGCCTACGAGCAGTACTTC | CASSLAFKDRAYEQYF
many | NA | TRBJ2-7 | TRBV29-1 | TGCAGCGTTAGAGTCGGCTACGAGCAGTACTTC | CSVRVGYEQYF
NA | NA | TRBJ2-7 | TRBV3-1 | TGTGCCAGCAGCCAAGAAACAGCGACACCCTACGAGCAGTACTTC | CASSQETATPYEQYF
many | NA | TRBJ1-5 | TRBV7-2 | TGTGCCAGCAGCTTAGTCGCAGGGCGGGATCAGCCCCAGCATTTT | CASSLVAGRDQPQHF
few | NA | TRBJ2-1 | TRBV30 | TGTGCCTGGAGTAGTAGTGGGAATGAGCAGTTCTTC | CAWSSSGNEQFF
once | TRBD2 | TRBJ2-7 | TRBV6-5 | TGTGCCAGCAGTTACTTAGTAGCGGGGGGGAGATCCTACGAGCAGTACTTC | CASSYLVAGGRSYEQYF
few | TRBD1 | TRBJ2-5 | TRBV10-3 | TGTGCCATCAGTGCCATCGACAGGGTAGGAGAGACCCAGTACTTC | CAISAIDRVGETQYF
few | NA | TRBJ2-7 | TRBV5-5 | TGTGCCAGCAGCTTGAGTCTGGACGAGCAGTACTTC | CASSLSLDEQYF
many | TRBD1 | TRBJ2-7 | TRBV18 | TGTGCCAGCTCCCTCGGGACAGGGTTTTACGAGCAGTACTTC | CASSLGTGFYEQYF
NA | TRBD2 | TRBJ2-1 | TRBV30 | TGTGCCTGGAGTGTATTCCCTCTAGCGGGAGTTTCCTACAATGAGCAGTTCTTC | CAWSVFPLAGVSYNEQFF
few | TRBD1 | TRBJ1-5 | TRBV7-9 | TGTGCCAGCAGCTTAGCGGGGACAGGGGGCGACAATCAGCCCCAGCATTTT | CASSLAGTGGDNQPQHF
NA | TRBD2 | TRBJ2-3 | TRBV29-1 | TGCAGCGTCTTACTAGCGGTGATCACAGATACGCAGTATTTT | CSVLLAVITDTQYF
NA | NA | TRBJ2-1 | TRBV12-3/TRBV12-4 | TGTGCCAGCAGTTTATATAGCGGCTACAATGAGCAGTTCTTC | CASSLYSGYNEQFF
many | NA | TRBJ2-6 | TRBV5-1 | TGCGCCAGCACATATACAGCCGGGGCCAACGTCCTGACTTTC | CASTYTAGANVLTF
many | TRBD1 | TRBJ2-7 | TRBV20-1 | TGCAGTGCATCAAGGGACAGCCCCGAGCAGTACTTC | CSASRDSPEQYF
few | TRBD1 | TRBJ2-5 | TRBV7-2 | TGTGCCAGCAGCGTAGACAGGGGATGGGTCCAAGAGACCCAGTACTTC | CASSVDRGWVQETQYF
many | TRBD1 | TRBJ2-2 | TRBV9 | TGTGCCAGCAGCGGACAGGGGGGCCTTGGACTGTTTTTT | CASSGQGGLGLFF
many | NA | TRBJ2-4 | TRBV4-1 | TGCGCCAGCAGCCCCTATGGGGGGGGCCAGGCGGCCATTCAGTACTTC | CASSPYGGGQAAIQYF
few | NA | TRBJ1-5 | TRBV9 | TGTGCCAGCAGTGCCTCGGACGGACAGAATCAGCCCCAGCATTTT | CASSASDGQNQPQHF
NA | TRBD1 | TRBJ1-5 | TRBV5-8 | TGTGCCAGCAGCTTGCGGGACAGTAGCAATCAGCCCCAGCATTTT | CASSLRDSSNQPQHF
NA | NA | TRBJ2-3 | TRBV18 | TGTGCCAGCTCACCTTATTCTGGAGTTGGCACAGATACGCAGTATTTT | CASSPYSGVGTDTQYF
NA | NA | TRBJ2-7 | TRBV20-1 | TGCAGTGCTAGAGAGGTCGGGACCCATAACTCCTACGAGCAGTACTTC | CSAREVGTHNSYEQYF
NA | TRBD2 | TRBJ2-1 | TRBV20-1 | TGCAGTGCTAGAGATCGGATAGCGGGCCTCAATGAGCAGTTCTTC | CSARDRIAGLNEQFF
NA | NA | TRBJ2-7 | TRBV4-1 | TGCGCCAGCAGCCAAGAACCCCCAGGCTCCTACGAGCAGTACTTC | CASSQEPPGSYEQYF
NA | TRBD2 | TRBJ2-3 | TRBV7-9 | TGTGCCAGCAGCCCCCCCGGGGCGGGAGGGAGAGATACGCAGTATTTT | CASSPPGAGGRDTQYF
NA | NA | TRBJ2-5 | TRBV7-2 | TGTGCCAGCAGCTCGAGGACGATAGAGACCCAGTACTTC | CASSSRTIETQYF
many | TRBD2 | TRBJ2-1 | TRBV11-2 | TGTGCCAGCAGCCCTTCGGGACTAGCGAGCCATGAGCAGTTCTTC | CASSPSGLASHEQFF
many | NA | TRBJ2-4 | TRBV5-4 | TGTGCCAGCAGCTTGGATGGGACGGGAATAGCCAAAAACATTCAGTACTTC | CASSLDGTGIAKNIQYF
NA | NA | TRBJ2-5 | TRBV12-3/TRBV12-4 | TGTGCCAGCAGTCCCCAGGTACGGCAGACCCAGTACTTC | CASSPQVRQTQYF
NA | NA | TRBJ2-3 | TRBV11-2 | TGTGCCAGCAGCTTAGATCGAGCACCCGTAGATACGCAGTATTTT | CASSLDRAPVDTQYF
NA | TRBD1 | TRBJ2-7 | TRBV5-1 | TGCGCCAGCAGCCCCTGGGACAGGGCTACCTACGAGCAGTACTTC | CASSPWDRATYEQYF
NA | NA | TRBJ1-4 | TRBV15 | TGTGCCACCAAGAACCTGGACAGTCAGTTTAATGAAAAACTGTTTTTT | CATKNLDSQFNEKLFF
few | TRBD2 | TRBJ2-1 | TRBV11-1 | TGTGCCAGCAGCTTAGTCTCCTCGAGTTGGGGGGGATACAATGAGCAGTTCTTC | CASSLVSSSWGGYNEQFF
many | NA | TRBJ2-1 | TRBV7-9 | TGTGCCAGCAGCCCAGACCTATCGGGGGATCCCAATGAGCAGTTCTTC | CASSPDLSGDPNEQFF
NA | NA | TRBJ2-1 | TRBV27 | TGTGCCAGCAGTGATCGGCGGTGGACTTCCTCTAGCTCCTACAATGAGCAGTTCTTC | CASSDRRWTSSSSYNEQFF
few | NA | TRBJ1-3 | TRBV21-1 | TGTGCCAGCAGCAAACAGGGACAACAAAACACCTCTGGAAACACCATATATTTT | CASSKQGQQNTSGNTIYF
once | TRBD1 | TRBJ1-1 | TRBV9 | TGTGCCAGCAGCGTTGGTGGAGCAGGGGGCATCGAAGCTTTCTTT | CASSVGGAGGIEAFF
few | TRBD2 | TRBJ2-1 | TRBV7-2 | TGTGCCAGCAGCCCGAGCGGGAGCATAGACAATGAGCAGTTCTTC | CASSPSGSIDNEQFF
NA | TRBD1 | TRBJ2-7 | TRBV20-1 | TGCAGTGCCACTGGACAGGCGGGCGAGCAGTACTTC | CSATGQAGEQYF
many | TRBD2 | TRBJ2-1 | TRBV7-2 | TGTGCCAGCGGGGGACTAGCGGACTACAATGAGCAGTTCTTC | CASGGLADYNEQFF
few | NA | TRBJ1-3 | TRBV5-6 | TGTGCCAGCAGCCCGAGGACAGCCTCTGGAAACACCATATATTTT | CASSPRTASGNTIYF
NA | TRBD2 | TRBJ2-1 | TRBV11-1 | TGTGCCAGCAGCCACATCCGGGACTACTTTTCGTTGGGGACGGGCACCAATGAGCAGTTCTTC | CASSHIRDYFSLGTGTNEQFF
few | TRBD2 | TRBJ2-7 | TRBV18 | TGTGCCAGCTCCCTTCGTAGCGGGACTAGCGCATACGAGCAGTACTTC | CASSLRSGTSAYEQYF
NA | NA | TRBJ2-5 | TRBV12-3/TRBV12-4 | TGTGCCAGCAGTTTAGGGAGGCAGGACCAAGAGACCCAGTACTTC | CASSLGRQDQETQYF
NA | TRBD2 | TRBJ2-3 | TRBV4-2 | TGTGCCAGCAGCCAAAGGCTAGCGGGGGGGCCGAGCACAGATACGCAGTATTTT | CASSQRLAGGPSTDTQYF
many | TRBD2 | TRBJ2-5 | TRBV4-1 | TGCGCCAGCAGCAGGGGACTAGCGGGACGAGAGACCCAGTACTTC | CASSRGLAGRETQYF
many | TRBD2 | TRBJ2-3 | TRBV3-1 | TGTGCCAGCAGCCTCCTTAGCGGGAGTAGGGGAGATACGCAGTATTTT | CASSLLSGSRGDTQYF
few | NA | TRBJ1-1 | TRBV12-3/TRBV12-4 | TGTGCCAGCAGTTTTCCTCCCGGTGAGACCACTGAAGCTTTCTTT | CASSFPPGETTEAFF
NA | TRBD1 | TRBJ1-1 | TRBV11-2 | TGTGCCAGCAGCGCCTGGGACAGACCGAACACTGAAGCTTTCTTT | CASSAWDRPNTEAFF
NA | NA | TRBJ1-1 | TRBV6-1 | TGTGCCAGCAGCTCAATTTCAACCCGGAACACTGAAGCTTTCTTT | CASSSISTRNTEAFF
NA | NA | TRBJ2-3 | TRBV29-1 | TGCAGCGTTGGTAGGAGACTCACAGATACGCAGTATTTT | CSVGRRLTDTQYF
NA | NA | TRBJ2-4 | TRBV2 | TGTGCCAGCCGGCGAGTGGAAAACATTCAGTACTTC | CASRRVENIQYF
NA | NA | TRBJ1-5 | TRBV6-6 | TGTGCCAGCAGTTACTCTATTCATCAGCCCCAGCATTTT | CASSYSIHQPQHF
NA | NA | TRBJ2-6 | TRBV7-3 | TGTGCCAGCAGCGTTAACTCTGGGGCCAACGTCCTGACTTTC | CASSVNSGANVLTF
NA | NA | TRBJ2-3 | TRBV7-3 | TGTGCCAGCAGCCGAGGACTCATCACAGATACGCAGTATTTT | CASSRGLITDTQYF
NA | TRBD2 | TRBJ2-1 | TRBV12-5 | TGTGCTAGTGGCCGCGGGAGCGCGGGAAATGAGCAGTTCTTC | CASGRGSAGNEQFF
NA | NA | TRBJ2-1 | TRBV20-1 | TGCAGTGCTAGAGCGCTGGTTACGGTTAGCAATGAGCAGTTCTTC | CSARALVTVSNEQFF
few | TRBD2 | TRBJ2-7 | TRBV4-1 | TGCGCCAGCAGCCAAGGTAGCGGGAGTATCTACGAGCAGTACTTC | CASSQGSGSIYEQYF
NA | TRBD1 | TRBJ1-3 | TRBV12-3/TRBV12-4 | TGTGCCAGCAGTTCTGACAGGGGAAGAAACACCATATATTTT | CASSSDRGRNTIYF